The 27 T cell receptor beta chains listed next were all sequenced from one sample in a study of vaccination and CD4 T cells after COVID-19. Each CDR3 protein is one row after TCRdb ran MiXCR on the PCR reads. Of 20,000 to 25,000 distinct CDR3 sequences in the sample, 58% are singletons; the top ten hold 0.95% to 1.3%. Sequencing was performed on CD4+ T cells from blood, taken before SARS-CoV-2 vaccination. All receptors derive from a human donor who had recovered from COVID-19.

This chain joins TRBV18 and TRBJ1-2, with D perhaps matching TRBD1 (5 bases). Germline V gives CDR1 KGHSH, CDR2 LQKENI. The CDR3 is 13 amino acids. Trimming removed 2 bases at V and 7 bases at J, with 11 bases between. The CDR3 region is CASSPGAGGGYTF. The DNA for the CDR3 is TGTGCCAGCTCACCAGGGGCGGGAGGTGGCTACACCTTC.

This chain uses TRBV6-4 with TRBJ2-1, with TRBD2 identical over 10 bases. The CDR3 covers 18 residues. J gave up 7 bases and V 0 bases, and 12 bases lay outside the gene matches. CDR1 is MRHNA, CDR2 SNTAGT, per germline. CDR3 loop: CASSDSEASGSSKNEQFF. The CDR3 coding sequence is TGTGCCAGCAGTGACTCTGAGGCTAGCGGGAGTAGTAAGAATGAGCAGTTCTTC.

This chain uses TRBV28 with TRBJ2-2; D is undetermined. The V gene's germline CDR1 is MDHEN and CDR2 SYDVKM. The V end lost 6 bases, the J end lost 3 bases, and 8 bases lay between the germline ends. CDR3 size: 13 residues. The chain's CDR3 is CASSRDDTGELFF. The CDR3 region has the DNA TGTGCCAGCAGCCGCGATGACACCGGGGAGCTGTTTTTT.

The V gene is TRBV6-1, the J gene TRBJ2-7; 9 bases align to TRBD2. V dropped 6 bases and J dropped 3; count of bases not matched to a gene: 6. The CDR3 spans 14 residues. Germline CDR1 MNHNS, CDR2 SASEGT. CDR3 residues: CASRGAGGRYEQYF. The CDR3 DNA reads TGTGCCAGCAGAGGGGCGGGAGGGCGCTACGAGCAGTACTTC.

CDR3 nucleotide sequence: TGTGCCAGCAGTACGGGTCGTCTATTACCTCTCCACTTT. Translation: CASSTGRLLPLHF. This sequence joins TRBV28 and TRBJ1-6, with D unclear. V was shortened by 5 bases and J by 16 bases, with 18 bases between the two germline ends. The CDR3 spans 13 residues. Germline V lookup: CDR1 MDHEN, CDR2 SYDVKM. The full variable domain, in which reference TRBV28 and TRBJ1-6 provide the parts outside the CDR3, is DVKVTQSSRYLVKRTGEKVFLECVQDMDHENMFWYRQDPGLGLRLIYFSYDVKMKEKGDIPEGYSVSREKKERFSLILESASTNQTSMYLCASSTGRLLPLHFGNGTRLTVT.

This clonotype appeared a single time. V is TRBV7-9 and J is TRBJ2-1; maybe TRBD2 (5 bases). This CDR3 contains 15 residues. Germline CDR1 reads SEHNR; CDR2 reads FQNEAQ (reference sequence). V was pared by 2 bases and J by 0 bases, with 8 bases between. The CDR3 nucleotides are TGTGCCAGCAGCTTAAGGAGGCCCTCCTACAATGAGCAGTTCTTC. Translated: CASSLRRPSYNEQFF.

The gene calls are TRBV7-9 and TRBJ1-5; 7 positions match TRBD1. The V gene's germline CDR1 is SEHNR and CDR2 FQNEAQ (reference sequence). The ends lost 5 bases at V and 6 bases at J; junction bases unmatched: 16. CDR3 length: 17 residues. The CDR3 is CASSPGGGEGAVQPQHF. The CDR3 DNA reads TGTGCCAGCAGCCCCGGCGGCGGAGAGGGGGCGGTTCAGCCCCAGCATTTT.

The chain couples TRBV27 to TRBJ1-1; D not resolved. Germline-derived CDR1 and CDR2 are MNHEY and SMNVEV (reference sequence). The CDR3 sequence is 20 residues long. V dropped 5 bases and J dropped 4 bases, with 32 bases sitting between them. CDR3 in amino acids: CASSPRVSGLSIRIRTEAFF. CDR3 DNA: TGTGCCAGCAGTCCCAGAGTCTCCGGGCTGAGTATCCGAATCCGCACTGAAGCTTTCTTT.

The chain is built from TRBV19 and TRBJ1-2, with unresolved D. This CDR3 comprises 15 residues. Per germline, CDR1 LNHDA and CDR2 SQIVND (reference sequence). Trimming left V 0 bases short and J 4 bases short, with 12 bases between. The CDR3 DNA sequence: TGTGCCAGTAGTATAGACGGGAGCGGGATCTATGGCTACACCTTC. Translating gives CASSIDGSGIYGYTF.

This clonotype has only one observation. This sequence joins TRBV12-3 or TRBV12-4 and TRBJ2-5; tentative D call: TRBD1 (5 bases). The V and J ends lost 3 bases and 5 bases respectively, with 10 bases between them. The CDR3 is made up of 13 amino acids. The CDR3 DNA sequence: TGTGCCAGCAGTTTCAAGGGGATGGAGACCCAGTACTTC. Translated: CASSFKGMETQYF.

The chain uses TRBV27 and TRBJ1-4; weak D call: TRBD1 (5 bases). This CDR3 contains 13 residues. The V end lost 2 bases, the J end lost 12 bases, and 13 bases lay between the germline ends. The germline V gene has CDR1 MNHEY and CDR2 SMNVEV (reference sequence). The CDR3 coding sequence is TGTGCCAGCAGTTTAATCGGGGGGTCGGAACTGTTTTTT. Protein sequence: CASSLIGGSELFF.

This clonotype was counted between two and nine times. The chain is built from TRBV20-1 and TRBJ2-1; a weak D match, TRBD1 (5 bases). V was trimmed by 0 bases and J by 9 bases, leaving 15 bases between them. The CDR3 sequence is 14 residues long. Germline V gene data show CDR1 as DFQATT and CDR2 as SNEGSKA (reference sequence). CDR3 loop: CSARDLGRVTEQFF. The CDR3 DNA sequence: TGCAGTGCTAGAGATCTCGGCAGGGTGACTGAGCAGTTCTTC.

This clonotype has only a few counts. The CDR3 DNA follows: TGTGCCAGCAGCTGGACGCCCGGGGACACTGAAGCTTTCTTT. Its protein product is CASSWTPGDTEAFF. The genes are TRBV7-2 and TRBJ1-1; no clear D gene. Trimming removed 4 bases at V and 3 bases at J, with 12 bases between. This CDR3 has 14 amino acids. Germline loops: CDR1 SGHTA, CDR2 FQGNSA.

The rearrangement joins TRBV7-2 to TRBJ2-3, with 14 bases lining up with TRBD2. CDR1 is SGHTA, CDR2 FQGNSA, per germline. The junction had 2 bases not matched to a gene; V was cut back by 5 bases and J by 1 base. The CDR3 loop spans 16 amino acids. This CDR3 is CASSQGLAGGTDTQYF. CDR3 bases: TGTGCCAGCAGCCAGGGACTAGCGGGAGGCACAGATACGCAGTATTTT.

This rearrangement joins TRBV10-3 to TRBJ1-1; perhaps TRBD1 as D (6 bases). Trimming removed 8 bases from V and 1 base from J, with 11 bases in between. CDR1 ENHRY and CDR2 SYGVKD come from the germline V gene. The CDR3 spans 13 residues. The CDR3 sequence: CAIGETGNTEAFF. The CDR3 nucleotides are TGTGCCATCGGGGAGACAGGGAACACTGAAGCTTTCTTT.

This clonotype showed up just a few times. The CDR3 reads CATSRDSTSQYF. The CDR3 region has the DNA TGTGCCACCAGCAGAGATTCTACTTCCCAGTACTTC. V gene TRBV15 combines with J gene TRBJ2-5; D is undetermined. Trimming took off 0 bases at V and 9 bases at J, with 8 bases between the two ends. In germline, CDR1 is LNHNV, CDR2 YYDKDF (reference sequence). This CDR3 has 12 residues.

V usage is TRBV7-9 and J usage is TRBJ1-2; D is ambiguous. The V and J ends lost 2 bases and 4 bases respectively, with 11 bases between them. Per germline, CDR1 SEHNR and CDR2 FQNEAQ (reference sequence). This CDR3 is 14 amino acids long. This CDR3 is CASSLLNGPYGYTF. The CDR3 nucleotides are TGTGCCAGCAGCTTATTAAACGGACCCTATGGCTACACCTTC.

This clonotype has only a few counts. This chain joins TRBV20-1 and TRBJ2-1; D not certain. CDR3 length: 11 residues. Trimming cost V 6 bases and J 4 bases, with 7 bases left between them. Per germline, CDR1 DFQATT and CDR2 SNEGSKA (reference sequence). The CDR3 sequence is CSARPYNEQFF. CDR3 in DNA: TGCAGTGCCCGACCTTACAATGAGCAGTTCTTC.

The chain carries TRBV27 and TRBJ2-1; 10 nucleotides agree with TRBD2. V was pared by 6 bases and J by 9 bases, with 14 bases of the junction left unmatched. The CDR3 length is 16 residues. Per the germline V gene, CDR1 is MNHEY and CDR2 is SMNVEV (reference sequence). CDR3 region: CASRKQATSGIGEQFF. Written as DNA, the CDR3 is TGTGCCAGCAGGAAACAGGCTACTAGCGGGATAGGTGAGCAGTTCTTC.

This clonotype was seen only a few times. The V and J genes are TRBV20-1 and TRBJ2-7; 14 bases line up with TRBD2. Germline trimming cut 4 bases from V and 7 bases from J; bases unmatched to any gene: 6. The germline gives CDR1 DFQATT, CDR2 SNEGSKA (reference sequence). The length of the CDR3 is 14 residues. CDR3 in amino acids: CSATGLAGVREQYF. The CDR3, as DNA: TGCAGTGCTACGGGACTAGCGGGAGTGAGGGAGCAGTACTTC.

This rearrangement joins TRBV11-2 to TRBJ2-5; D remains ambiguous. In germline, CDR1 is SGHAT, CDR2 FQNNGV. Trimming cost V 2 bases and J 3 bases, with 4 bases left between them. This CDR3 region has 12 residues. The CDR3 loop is CASSLNEETQYF. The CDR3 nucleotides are TGTGCCAGCAGCTTAAATGAAGAGACCCAGTACTTC.

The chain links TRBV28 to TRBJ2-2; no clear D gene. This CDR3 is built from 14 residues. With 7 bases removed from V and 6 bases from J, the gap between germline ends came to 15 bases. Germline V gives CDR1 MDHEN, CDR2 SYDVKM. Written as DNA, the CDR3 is TGTGCCAGCAAACCCTATGCGGATGCCGGGGAGCTGTTTTTT. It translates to CASKPYADAGELFF.

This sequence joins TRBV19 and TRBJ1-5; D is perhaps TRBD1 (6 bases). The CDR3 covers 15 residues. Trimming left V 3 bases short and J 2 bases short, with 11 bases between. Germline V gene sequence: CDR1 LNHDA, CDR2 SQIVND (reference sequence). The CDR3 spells CASSIKQGGNQPQHF. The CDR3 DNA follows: TGTGCCAGTAGTATCAAACAGGGCGGCAATCAGCCCCAGCATTTT.

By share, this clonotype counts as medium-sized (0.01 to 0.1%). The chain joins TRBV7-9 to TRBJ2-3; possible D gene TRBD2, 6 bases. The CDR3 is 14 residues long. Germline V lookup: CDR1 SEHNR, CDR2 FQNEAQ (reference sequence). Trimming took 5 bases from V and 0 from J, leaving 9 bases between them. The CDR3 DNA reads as TGTGCCAGCAGCCCCAGCGGGAGCACAGATACGCAGTATTTT. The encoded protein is CASSPSGSTDTQYF.

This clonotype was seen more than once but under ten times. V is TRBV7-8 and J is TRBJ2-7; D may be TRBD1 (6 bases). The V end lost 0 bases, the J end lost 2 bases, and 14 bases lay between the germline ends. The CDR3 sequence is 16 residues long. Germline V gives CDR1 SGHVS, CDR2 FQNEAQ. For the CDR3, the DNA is TGTGCCAGCAGCTTAGCGTTGACAGGATTAACCTACGAGCAGTACTTC. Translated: CASSLALTGLTYEQYF.

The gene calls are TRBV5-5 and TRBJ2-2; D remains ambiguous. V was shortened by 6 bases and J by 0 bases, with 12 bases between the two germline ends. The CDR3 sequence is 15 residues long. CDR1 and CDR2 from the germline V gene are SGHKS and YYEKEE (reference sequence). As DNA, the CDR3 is TGTGCCAGCATAGGTATAGGATCGAACACCGGGGAGCTGTTTTTT. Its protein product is CASIGIGSNTGELFF.

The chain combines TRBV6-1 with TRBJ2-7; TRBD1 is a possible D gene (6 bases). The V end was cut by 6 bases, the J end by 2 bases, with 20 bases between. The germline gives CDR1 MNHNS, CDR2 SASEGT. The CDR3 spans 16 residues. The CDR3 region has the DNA TGTGCCAGCAGCTTCGACAGGCCACAATATCCCTACGAGCAGTACTTC. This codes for CASSFDRPQYPYEQYF.